This T cell receptor (beta chain) is from a study of blood T cell repertoires in COVID-19. Study overall: The analysed material was cDNA or gDNA that came from T cells, B-cell-depleted T cells, or PBMCs.

Source study methods: Nucleated cell counts were estimated from reference gene primer amplification. Sequencing used immunoSEQ multiplex PCR; TCRdb keeps in-frame clones, though not all of them. Clone size and the V and J calls come from that table; the DNA yielded D and trimming. The table shows more than 150,000 clones, with 60% to 80% occurring only once. The CDR3 contains 14 residues. Germline-derived CDR1 and CDR2 are LNHDA and SQIVND (reference sequence). Trimming took off 5 bases at V and 6 bases at J, with 13 bases between the two ends. The clonotype comes from a woman in her 70s with acute or convalescent COVID-19. The material sequenced was peripheral blood. The genes are TRBV19 and TRBJ1-4; D gene ambiguous. CDR3 bases: TGTGCCAGTAGTCCACCAGGCGGGGATGAAAAACTGTTTTTT. Its translation is CASSPPGGDEKLFF.